A selection of T cell receptor beta chains follows, all from one sample in a study of T cell repertoires in cytomegalovirus infection. TCRdb used MiXCR to reprocess the reads, holding one entry per CDR3 protein. The table records a few hundred thousand distinct CDR3 sequences, 9.1% of them present only once. The sequencing sample was made of PBMCs. The receptor set was obtained from a human donor in good health (CMV status not recorded). Some clones in this sample may be carry-over from other donors' samples. The CDR3 runs from the conserved cysteine through the conserved F or W.

TRBV3-1	CASSRGQGSSGANVLTF
TRBV2	CASIGWSTTEAFF
TRBV25-1	CASSGGQGGTEAFF
TRBV12-3/TRBV12-4	CASRLGFSPYGYTF
TRBV7-3	CASSTGLAQFF
TRBV7-2	CASSLTSGGFYEQYF
TRBV2	CASSERTGELFF
TRBV7-2	CASSLNKGNQPQHF
TRBV7-6	CASRFGANVLTF
TRBV12-3/TRBV12-4	CASSLASFGGGSGNTIYF
TRBV7-2	CASSPYMNTEAFF
TRBV6-2/TRBV6-3	CASSPRRDGAVWTEAFF
TRBV20-1	CSASRETNEKLFF
TRBV4-3	CASSSSSNQPQHF
TRBV7-2	CASSRDRSLPEQFF
TRBV30	CAWSGPGVQETQYF
TRBV7-2	CASSLRGRVAKNIQYF
TRBV7-6	CASSLRDRWGEQYF
TRBV7-6	CASSLEARRNQETQYF